This T cell receptor beta chain was identified during a study of cytomegalovirus exposure and HLA in healthy donors. The PCR ran on 60 Vbeta and 13 Jbeta primers. Using immunoSEQ multiplex PCR, the repertoire was profiled, and TCRdb retains in-frame clones only, with some absent. Its clone listing holds approximately 40,000 clones. Germline assignment: CDR1 KGHSH and CDR2 LQKENI. CDR3 size: 14 residues. With respect to this clone: Relative to the germline gene, one junction end is altered; a read error may explain this.

Sequencing input: PBMCs. This sequence joins TRBV18 and TRBJ1-3; D gene ambiguous. The receptor comes from a human donor in good health. The CDR3 protein is CASSPQWTGNTIYF. For the CDR3, the DNA is TGTGCCAGCTCACCACAGTGGACTGGAAATACCATATATTTT.